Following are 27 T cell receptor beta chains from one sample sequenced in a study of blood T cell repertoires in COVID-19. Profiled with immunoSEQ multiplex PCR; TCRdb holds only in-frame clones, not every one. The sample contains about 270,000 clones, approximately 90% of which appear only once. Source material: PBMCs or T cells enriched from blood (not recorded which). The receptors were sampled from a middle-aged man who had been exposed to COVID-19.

The CDR3 DNA is TGTGCCATCAGGACGGGGGAATTAACAGATACGCAGTATTTT. Amino acids: CAIRTGELTDTQYF. The chain is built from TRBV10-3 and TRBJ2-3; weak D call: TRBD2 (6 bases). V was shortened by 6 bases and J by 3 bases, with 13 bases between the two germline ends. The CDR3 spans 14 residues. CDR1 is ENHRY, CDR2 SYGVKD, per germline.

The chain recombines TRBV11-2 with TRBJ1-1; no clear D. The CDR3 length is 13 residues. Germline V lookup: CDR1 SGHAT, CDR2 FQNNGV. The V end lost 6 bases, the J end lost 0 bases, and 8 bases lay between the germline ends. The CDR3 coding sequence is TGTGCCAGCAGTGGGCAGATGAACACTGAAGCTTTCTTT. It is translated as CASSGQMNTEAFF. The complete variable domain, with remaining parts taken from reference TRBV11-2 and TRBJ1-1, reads EAGVAQSPRYKIIEKRQSVAFWCNPISGHATLYWYQQILGQGPKLLIQFQNNGVVDDSQLPKDRFSAERLKGVDSTLKIQPAKLEDSAVYLCASSGQMNTEAFFGQGTRLTVV.

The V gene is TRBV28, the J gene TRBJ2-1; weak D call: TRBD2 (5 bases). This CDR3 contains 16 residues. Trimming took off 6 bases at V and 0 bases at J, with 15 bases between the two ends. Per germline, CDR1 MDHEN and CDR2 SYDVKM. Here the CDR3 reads CASRKRAASSYNEQFF. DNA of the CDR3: TGTGCCAGCAGAAAGAGGGCGGCAAGCTCCTACAATGAGCAGTTCTTC.

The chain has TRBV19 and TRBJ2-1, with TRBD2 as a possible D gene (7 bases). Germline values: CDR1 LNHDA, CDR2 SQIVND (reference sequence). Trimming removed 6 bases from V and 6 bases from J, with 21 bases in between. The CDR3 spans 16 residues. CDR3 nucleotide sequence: TGTGCCAGTAGCCAACCGGGGGCGGGAGAAGGCAATGAGCAGTTCTTC. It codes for CASSQPGAGEGNEQFF.

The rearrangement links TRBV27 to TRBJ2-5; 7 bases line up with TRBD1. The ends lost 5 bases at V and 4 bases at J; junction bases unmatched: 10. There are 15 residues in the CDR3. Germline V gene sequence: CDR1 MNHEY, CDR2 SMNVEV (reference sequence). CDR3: CASSGVKGAPETQYF. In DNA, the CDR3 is TGTGCCAGCAGTGGTGTGAAGGGGGCCCCAGAGACCCAGTACTTC.

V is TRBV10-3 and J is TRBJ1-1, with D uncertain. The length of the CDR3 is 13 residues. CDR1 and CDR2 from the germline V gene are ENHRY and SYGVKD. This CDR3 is CATKAVLSTEAFF. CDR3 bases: TGTGCAACCAAGGCGGTTTTGAGCACTGAAGCTTTCTTT.

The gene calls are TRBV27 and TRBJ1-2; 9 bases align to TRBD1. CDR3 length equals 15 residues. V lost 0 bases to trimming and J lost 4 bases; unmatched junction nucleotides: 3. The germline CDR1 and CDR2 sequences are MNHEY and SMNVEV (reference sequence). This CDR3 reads CASSLSGQGGYGYTF. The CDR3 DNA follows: TGTGCCAGCAGTTTATCGGGACAGGGAGGCTATGGCTACACCTTC.

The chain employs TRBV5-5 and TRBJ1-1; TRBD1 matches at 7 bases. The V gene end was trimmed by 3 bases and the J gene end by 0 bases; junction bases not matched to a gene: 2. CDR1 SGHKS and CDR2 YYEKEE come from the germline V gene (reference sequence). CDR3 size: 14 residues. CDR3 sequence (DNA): TGTGCCAGCAGCTCACAGGGGCTGAACACTGAAGCTTTCTTT. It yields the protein CASSSQGLNTEAFF. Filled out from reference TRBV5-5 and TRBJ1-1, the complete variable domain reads DAGVTQSPTHLIKTRGQQVTLRCSPISGHKSVSWYQQVLGQGPQFIFQYYEKEERGRGNFPDRFSARQFPNYSSELNVNALLLGDSALYLCASSSQGLNTEAFFGQGTRLTVV.

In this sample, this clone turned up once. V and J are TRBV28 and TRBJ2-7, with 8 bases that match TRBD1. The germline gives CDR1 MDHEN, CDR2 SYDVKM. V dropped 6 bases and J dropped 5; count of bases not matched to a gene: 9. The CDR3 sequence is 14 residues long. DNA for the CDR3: TGTGCCAGCAGAGCAGGGGGCGGAGGAGACGAGCAGTACTTC. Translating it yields CASRAGGGGDEQYF. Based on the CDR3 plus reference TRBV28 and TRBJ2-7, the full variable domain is DVKVTQSSRYLVKRTGEKVFLECVQDMDHENMFWYRQDPGLGLRLIYFSYDVKMKEKGDIPEGYSVSREKKERFSLILESASTNQTSMYLCASRAGGGGDEQYFGPGTRLTVT.

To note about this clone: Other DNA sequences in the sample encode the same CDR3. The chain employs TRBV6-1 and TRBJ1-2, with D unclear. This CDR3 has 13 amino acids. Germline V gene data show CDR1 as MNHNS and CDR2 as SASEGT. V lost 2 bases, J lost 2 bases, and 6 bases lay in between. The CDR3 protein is CASSERENYGYTF. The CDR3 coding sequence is TGTGCCAGCAGTGAACGAGAAAACTATGGCTACACCTTC.

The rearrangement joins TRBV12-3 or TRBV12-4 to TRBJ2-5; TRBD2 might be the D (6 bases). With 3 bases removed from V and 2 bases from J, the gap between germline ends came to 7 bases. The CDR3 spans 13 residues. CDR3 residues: CASSFSGQETQYF. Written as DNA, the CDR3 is TGTGCCAGCAGTTTTAGCGGACAAGAGACCCAGTACTTC.

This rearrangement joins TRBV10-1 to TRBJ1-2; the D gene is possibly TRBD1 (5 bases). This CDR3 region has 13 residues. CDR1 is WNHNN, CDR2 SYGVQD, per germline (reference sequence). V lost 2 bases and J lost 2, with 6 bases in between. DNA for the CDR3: TGCGCCAGCAGTGAGAGACAGAACTATGGCTACACCTTC. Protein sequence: CASSERQNYGYTF.

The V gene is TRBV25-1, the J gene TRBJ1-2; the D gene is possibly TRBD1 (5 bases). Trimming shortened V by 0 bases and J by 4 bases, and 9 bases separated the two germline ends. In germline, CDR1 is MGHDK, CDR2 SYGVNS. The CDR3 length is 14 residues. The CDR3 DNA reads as TGTGCCAGCAGTGAATATGGGCAGGGCTATGGCTACACCTTC. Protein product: CASSEYGQGYGYTF.

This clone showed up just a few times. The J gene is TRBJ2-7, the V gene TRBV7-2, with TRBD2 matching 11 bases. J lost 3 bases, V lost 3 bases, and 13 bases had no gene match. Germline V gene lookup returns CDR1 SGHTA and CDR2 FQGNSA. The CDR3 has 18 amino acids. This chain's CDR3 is CASSLSKGTSGQIYEQYF. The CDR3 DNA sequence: TGTGCCAGCAGCTTGTCCAAAGGGACTAGCGGACAGATCTACGAGCAGTACTTC.

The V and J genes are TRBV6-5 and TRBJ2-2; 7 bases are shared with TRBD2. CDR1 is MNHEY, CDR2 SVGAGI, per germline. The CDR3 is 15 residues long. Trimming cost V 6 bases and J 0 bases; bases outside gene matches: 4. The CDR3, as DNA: TGTGCCAGCAGGTTTCGGGGGGCGAACACCGGGGAGCTGTTTTTT. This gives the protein CASRFRGANTGELFF.

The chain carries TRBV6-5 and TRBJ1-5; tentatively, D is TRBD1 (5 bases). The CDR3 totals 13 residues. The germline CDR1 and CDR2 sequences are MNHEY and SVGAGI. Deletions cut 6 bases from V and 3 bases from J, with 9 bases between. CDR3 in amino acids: CASRTVPNQPQHF. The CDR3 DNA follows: TGTGCCAGCAGGACAGTTCCCAATCAGCCCCAGCATTTT.

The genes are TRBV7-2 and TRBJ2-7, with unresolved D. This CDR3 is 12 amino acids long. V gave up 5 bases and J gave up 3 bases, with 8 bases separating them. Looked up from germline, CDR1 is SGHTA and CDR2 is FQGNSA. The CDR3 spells CASSPGNYEQYF. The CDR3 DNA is TGTGCCAGCAGCCCCGGTAACTACGAGCAGTACTTC. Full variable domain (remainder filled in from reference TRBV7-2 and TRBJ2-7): GAGVSQSPSNKVTEKGKDVELRCDPISGHTALYWYRQSLGQGLEFLIYFQGNSAPDKSGLPSDRFSAERTGGSVSTLTIQRTQQEDSAVYLCASSPGNYEQYFGPGTRLTVT.

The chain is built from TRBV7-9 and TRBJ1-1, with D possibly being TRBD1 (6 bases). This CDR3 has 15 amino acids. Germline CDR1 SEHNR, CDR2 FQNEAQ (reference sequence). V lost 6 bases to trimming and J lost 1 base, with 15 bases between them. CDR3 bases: TGTGCCAGCAGGGCCGAGGGGGTGGGGAACACTGAAGCTTTCTTT. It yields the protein CASRAEGVGNTEAFF.

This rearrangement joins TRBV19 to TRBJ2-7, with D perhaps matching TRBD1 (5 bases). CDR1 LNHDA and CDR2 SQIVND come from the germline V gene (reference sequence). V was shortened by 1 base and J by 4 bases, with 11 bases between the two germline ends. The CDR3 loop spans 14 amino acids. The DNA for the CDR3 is TGTGCCAGTAGTATAGGGGGCAGGGAATACGAGCAGTACTTC. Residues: CASSIGGREYEQYF.

The CDR3 region is CASSAGTSGSTHEQFF. CDR3 coding DNA: TGTGCCAGCAGCGCGGGCACTAGCGGGAGTACCCATGAGCAGTTCTTC. The chain is built from TRBV5-4 and TRBJ2-1, with 11 bases lining up with TRBD2. This CDR3 comprises 16 residues. The V gene end was trimmed by 4 bases and the J gene end by 8 bases; junction bases not matched to a gene: 11. The germline V gene has CDR1 SGHNT and CDR2 YYREEE (reference sequence).

Here the CDR3 DNA reads TGTGCCAGCAGCTCCCCACCGGGACAGGGCACAGATACGCAGTATTTT. Its translation: CASSSPPGQGTDTQYF. This sequence joins TRBV7-9 and TRBJ2-3; 8 positions match TRBD1. The CDR3 has 16 residues. Looked up from germline, CDR1 is SEHNR and CDR2 is FQNEAQ (reference sequence). With V trimmed by 4 bases and J by 1 base, 7 bases remained unmatched.

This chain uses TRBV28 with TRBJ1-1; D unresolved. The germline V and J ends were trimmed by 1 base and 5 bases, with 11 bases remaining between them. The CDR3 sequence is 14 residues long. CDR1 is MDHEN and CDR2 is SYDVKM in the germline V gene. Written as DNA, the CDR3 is TGTGCCAGCAGTTTATCGACCGGGGAGACTGAAGCTTTCTTT. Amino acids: CASSLSTGETEAFF.

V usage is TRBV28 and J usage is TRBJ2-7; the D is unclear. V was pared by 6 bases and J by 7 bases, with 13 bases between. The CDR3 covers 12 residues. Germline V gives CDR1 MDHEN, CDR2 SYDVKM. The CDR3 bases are TGTGCCAGCAGCCCAGCTTGGGCTGAGCAGTACTTC. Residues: CASSPAWAEQYF.

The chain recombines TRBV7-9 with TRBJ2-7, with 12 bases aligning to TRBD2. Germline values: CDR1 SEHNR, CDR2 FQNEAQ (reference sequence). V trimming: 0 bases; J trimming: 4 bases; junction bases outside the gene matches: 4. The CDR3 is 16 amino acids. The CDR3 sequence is CASSLALAGGPYEQYF. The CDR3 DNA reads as TGTGCCAGCAGCTTAGCTCTAGCGGGAGGGCCGTACGAGCAGTACTTC.

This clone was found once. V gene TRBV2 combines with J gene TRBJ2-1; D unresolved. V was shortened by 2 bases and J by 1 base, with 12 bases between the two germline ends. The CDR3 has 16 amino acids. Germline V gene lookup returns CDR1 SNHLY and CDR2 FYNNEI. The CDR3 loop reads CASSETMAVSYNEQFF. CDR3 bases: TGTGCCAGCAGTGAAACTATGGCCGTATCCTACAATGAGCAGTTCTTC.

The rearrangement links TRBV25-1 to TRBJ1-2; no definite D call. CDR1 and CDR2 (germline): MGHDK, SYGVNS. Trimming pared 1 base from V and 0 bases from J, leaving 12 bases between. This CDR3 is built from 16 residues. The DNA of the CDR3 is TGTGCCAGCAGTGAATCTGGGAGGTCGGCTAACTATGGCTACACCTTC. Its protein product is CASSESGRSANYGYTF.

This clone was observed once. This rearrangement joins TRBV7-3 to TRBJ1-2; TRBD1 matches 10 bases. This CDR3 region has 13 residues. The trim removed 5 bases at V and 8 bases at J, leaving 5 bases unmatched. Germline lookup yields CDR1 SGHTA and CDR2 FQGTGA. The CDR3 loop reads CASSVTGGEGYTF. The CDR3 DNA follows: TGTGCCAGCAGCGTGACAGGGGGCGAGGGCTACACCTTC.